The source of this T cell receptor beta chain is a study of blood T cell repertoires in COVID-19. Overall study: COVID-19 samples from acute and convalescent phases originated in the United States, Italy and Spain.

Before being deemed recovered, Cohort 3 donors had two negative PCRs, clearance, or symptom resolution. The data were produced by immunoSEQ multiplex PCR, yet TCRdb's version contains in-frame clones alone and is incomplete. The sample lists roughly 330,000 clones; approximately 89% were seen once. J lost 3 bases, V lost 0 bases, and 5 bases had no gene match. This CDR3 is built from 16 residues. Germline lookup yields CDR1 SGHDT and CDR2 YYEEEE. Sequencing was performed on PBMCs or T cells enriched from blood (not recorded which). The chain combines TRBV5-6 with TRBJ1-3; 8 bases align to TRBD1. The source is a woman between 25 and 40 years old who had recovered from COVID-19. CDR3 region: CASSLDRGSYGNTIYF. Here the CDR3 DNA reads TGTGCCAGCAGCTTGGACAGGGGGAGTTATGGAAACACCATATATTTT.